Listed here are 2 T cell receptor beta chains from one sample, sequenced in a study of CD8 T cells in ankylosing spondylitis. Study-wide results and caveats: In ankylosing spondylitis blood, a motif of roughly eight highly homologous TCR beta variants appeared characteristic.

TCRdb reanalysed the 5' RACE reads using MiXCR and keeps one entry per CDR3 protein. The sample records 330,000 or so distinct CDR3 sequences, 8% being singletons. Their antigens remain unidentified. Sequencing used blood, either unsorted or a sorted T cell fraction (not recorded which). The receptors shown here come from a male donor with ankylosing spondylitis.

This clonotype was seen only a few times. The chain carries TRBV12-2 and TRBJ2-1; the table's D gene call, TRBD2, was not cross checked with the DNA. TRBV12-2 counts as a pseudogene. The CDR3 length is 16 residues. The DNA of the CDR3 is TGTGCAAGTCGCTCCGGCGGGGCTATATCTTTCAATGAGCAGTTCTTC. Protein product: CASRSGGAISFNEQFF.

The sample holds many counts of this clonotype. The chain joins TRBV7-8 to TRBJ2-1; D unresolved. V shed 2 bases and J shed 1 base, with 15 bases lying between them. Looked up from germline, CDR1 is SGHVS and CDR2 is FQNEAQ. The CDR3 length is 17 residues. CDR3 amino acids: CASSLTPSVRSYNEQFF. The CDR3 region has the DNA TGTGCCAGCAGCTTAACCCCTAGTGTTAGGTCCTACAATGAGCAGTTCTTC.